The 7 T cell receptor beta chains below were found in one sample sequenced in a study of cytomegalovirus exposure and HLA in healthy donors. Vbeta (60) and Jbeta (13) primers were used in the PCR. Assay used: immunoSEQ multiplex PCR; TCRdb lists only in-frame clones, some missing. The repertoire includes around 150,000 clones, about 76% of them detected once, and under 2.5% sits in the top ten. Source material: PBMCs. All receptors derive from a female donor in good health and CMV-seronegative.

The J gene is TRBJ1-5, the V gene TRBV2; possible D gene TRBD1, 6 bases. Germline values: CDR1 SNHLY, CDR2 FYNNEI. V dropped 2 bases and J dropped 0 bases, with 8 bases sitting between them. The CDR3 spans 15 residues. In DNA, the CDR3 is TGTGCCAGCAGTGAAAACAGGGTTAGCAATCAGCCCCAGCATTTT. Translating gives CASSENRVSNQPQHF.

CDR3 coding DNA: TGCGCCAGCAGCCAAGTAGTCTCACAGAGGGATGAGCAGTTCTTC. Encoded protein: CASSQVVSQRDEQFF. The chain has TRBV4-1 and TRBJ2-1; possible D gene TRBD2, 5 bases. V shed 1 base and J shed 8 bases, with 15 bases lying between them. This CDR3 has 15 residues. Germline lookup yields CDR1 MGHRA and CDR2 YSYEKL.

This sequence joins TRBV7-9 and TRBJ1-1, with 7 bases matching TRBD1. Germline assignment: CDR1 SEHNR and CDR2 FQNEAQ (reference sequence). Trimming cost V 0 bases and J 0 bases; bases outside gene matches: 1. CDR3 size: 15 residues. CDR3: CASSLAGGMNTEAFF. The CDR3, as DNA: TGTGCCAGCAGCTTAGCAGGGGGCATGAACACTGAAGCTTTCTTT.

The gene calls are TRBV2 and TRBJ2-1, with 7 bases that match TRBD2. Trimming cost V 4 bases and J 8 bases; bases outside gene matches: 11. CDR1 is SNHLY, CDR2 FYNNEI, per germline. The CDR3 is 15 amino acids. CDR3 loop: CASSASGALRDEQFF. DNA of the CDR3: TGTGCCAGCAGTGCGAGCGGGGCCCTTAGGGATGAGCAGTTCTTC.

The J gene is TRBJ2-7, the V gene TRBV7-6; 11 nucleotides match TRBD1. After removal of 4 bases from V and 6 bases from J, the junction contained 8 bases not matched to a gene. The CDR3 sequence is 15 residues long. In germline, CDR1 is SGHVS, CDR2 FNYEAQ. The CDR3 bases are TGTGCCAGCAGCTCCCAGGGACAGGGGGATGGCGAGCAGTACTTC. Protein product: CASSSQGQGDGEQYF.

The chain has TRBV28 and TRBJ2-1; maybe TRBD1 (6 bases). CDR1 is MDHEN, CDR2 SYDVKM, per germline. Trimming shortened V by 8 bases and J by 8 bases, and 13 bases separated the two germline ends. This CDR3 has 12 residues. The CDR3: CASLQGRDEQFF. The CDR3 DNA reads as TGTGCCAGCCTACAGGGTCGGGATGAGCAGTTCTTC.

This clone was recorded only once. The V and J genes are TRBV7-7 and TRBJ2-2; 8 bases align to TRBD1. Germline V CDR1 and CDR2: SSHAT, FNYEAQ (reference sequence). J was trimmed by 0 bases and V by 6 bases; bases with no gene match: 3. This CDR3 spans 15 amino acids. The CDR3 is CASSEQGANTGELFF. CDR3 nucleotides: TGTGCCAGCAGTGAACAGGGGGCGAACACCGGGGAGCTGTTTTTT.